This T cell receptor (beta chain) originates from a study of cytomegalovirus exposure and HLA in healthy donors (dated by TCRdb to between 2016 and 2019). With respect to the entire study: According to a later analysis, the 120 validation repertoires were produced on the same platform as the approximately 610 repertoires of the first cohort. The study was designed to test whether signatures of past pathogen exposure could be identified by cataloging public T cell receptors. Along with the roughly 670-subject first cohort, a separate validation cohort of some 130 different subjects was used. The study combined high-throughput TCR immunosequencing, statistical association of individual TCRs with disease status, and machine learning to predict cytomegalovirus infection status. General study outcomes and caveats: A later analysis found that TCRs clustered in the first cohort also tended to co-occur in the roughly 120 validation repertoires, with 94% of cluster scores above 0. Most TCR sequences were observed very rarely across donors, whereas some public TCRs were present in many individuals. Cytomegalovirus status was reported to be diagnosed by the classifier with high specificity and sensitivity in both the original and validation cohorts. According to the authors, the approach could potentially be generalized to other disease states and immunological phenotypes. The validation cohort had no HLA typing available for a later analysis, so co-occurrence within that cohort was assessed over all 130 or so repertoires. A few of the identified cytomegalovirus-associated TCR beta chains were confirmed in vitro to be specific for cytomegalovirus antigens. A total of 164 TCR beta chains were listed by the study as associated with cytomegalovirus.

The donors were included in the validation cohort of some 120 subjects, a group kept apart from the roughly 670-subject first cohort. Including cysteine and phenylalanine, the CDR3 has 15 amino acids. Just the 45-base CDR3 DNA is kept, in frame starting at base 1. Relative to germline, V is missing 2 bases and J is missing 2 bases, with 4 bases of the junction outside any gene match. CDR1 and CDR2 were assigned from the germline V gene (reference sequence) as MNHNY and SVGAGI. To note about this clone: What antigen it recognizes has not been identified. Per-base qualities were not stored, and no clone one base away is much larger.

Libraries came from the immunoSEQ multiplex PCR assay. The paper's data handling went like this. To diagnose cytomegalovirus status from the catalog of TCR beta chain sequences, a statistical classification framework was built. The clones in this table, taken by TCRdb from immuneACCESS, are in-frame only. Not every clone is retained; where verified, under half of the shortfall comes from an unresolved V gene, and the cause of the rest is unknown. That table gives V, J and clone size, and the DNA gave D and trimming. The sample has a few hundred thousand clones on record, 70% to 90% of them singletons. The ten largest clonotypes hold around 1% of the sample.

What was sequenced was PBMCs. The receptor chain draws on TRBV6-6 and TRBJ1-2, and TRBD1 aligns with 8 junction nucleotides. The TCR comes from a woman aged 18-29 years in good health and CMV-seronegative. This receptor carries the CDR3 CASSYLDRENYGYTF. The nucleotides read TGTGCCAGCAGTTACCTGGACAGGGAAAACTATGGCTACACCTTC.